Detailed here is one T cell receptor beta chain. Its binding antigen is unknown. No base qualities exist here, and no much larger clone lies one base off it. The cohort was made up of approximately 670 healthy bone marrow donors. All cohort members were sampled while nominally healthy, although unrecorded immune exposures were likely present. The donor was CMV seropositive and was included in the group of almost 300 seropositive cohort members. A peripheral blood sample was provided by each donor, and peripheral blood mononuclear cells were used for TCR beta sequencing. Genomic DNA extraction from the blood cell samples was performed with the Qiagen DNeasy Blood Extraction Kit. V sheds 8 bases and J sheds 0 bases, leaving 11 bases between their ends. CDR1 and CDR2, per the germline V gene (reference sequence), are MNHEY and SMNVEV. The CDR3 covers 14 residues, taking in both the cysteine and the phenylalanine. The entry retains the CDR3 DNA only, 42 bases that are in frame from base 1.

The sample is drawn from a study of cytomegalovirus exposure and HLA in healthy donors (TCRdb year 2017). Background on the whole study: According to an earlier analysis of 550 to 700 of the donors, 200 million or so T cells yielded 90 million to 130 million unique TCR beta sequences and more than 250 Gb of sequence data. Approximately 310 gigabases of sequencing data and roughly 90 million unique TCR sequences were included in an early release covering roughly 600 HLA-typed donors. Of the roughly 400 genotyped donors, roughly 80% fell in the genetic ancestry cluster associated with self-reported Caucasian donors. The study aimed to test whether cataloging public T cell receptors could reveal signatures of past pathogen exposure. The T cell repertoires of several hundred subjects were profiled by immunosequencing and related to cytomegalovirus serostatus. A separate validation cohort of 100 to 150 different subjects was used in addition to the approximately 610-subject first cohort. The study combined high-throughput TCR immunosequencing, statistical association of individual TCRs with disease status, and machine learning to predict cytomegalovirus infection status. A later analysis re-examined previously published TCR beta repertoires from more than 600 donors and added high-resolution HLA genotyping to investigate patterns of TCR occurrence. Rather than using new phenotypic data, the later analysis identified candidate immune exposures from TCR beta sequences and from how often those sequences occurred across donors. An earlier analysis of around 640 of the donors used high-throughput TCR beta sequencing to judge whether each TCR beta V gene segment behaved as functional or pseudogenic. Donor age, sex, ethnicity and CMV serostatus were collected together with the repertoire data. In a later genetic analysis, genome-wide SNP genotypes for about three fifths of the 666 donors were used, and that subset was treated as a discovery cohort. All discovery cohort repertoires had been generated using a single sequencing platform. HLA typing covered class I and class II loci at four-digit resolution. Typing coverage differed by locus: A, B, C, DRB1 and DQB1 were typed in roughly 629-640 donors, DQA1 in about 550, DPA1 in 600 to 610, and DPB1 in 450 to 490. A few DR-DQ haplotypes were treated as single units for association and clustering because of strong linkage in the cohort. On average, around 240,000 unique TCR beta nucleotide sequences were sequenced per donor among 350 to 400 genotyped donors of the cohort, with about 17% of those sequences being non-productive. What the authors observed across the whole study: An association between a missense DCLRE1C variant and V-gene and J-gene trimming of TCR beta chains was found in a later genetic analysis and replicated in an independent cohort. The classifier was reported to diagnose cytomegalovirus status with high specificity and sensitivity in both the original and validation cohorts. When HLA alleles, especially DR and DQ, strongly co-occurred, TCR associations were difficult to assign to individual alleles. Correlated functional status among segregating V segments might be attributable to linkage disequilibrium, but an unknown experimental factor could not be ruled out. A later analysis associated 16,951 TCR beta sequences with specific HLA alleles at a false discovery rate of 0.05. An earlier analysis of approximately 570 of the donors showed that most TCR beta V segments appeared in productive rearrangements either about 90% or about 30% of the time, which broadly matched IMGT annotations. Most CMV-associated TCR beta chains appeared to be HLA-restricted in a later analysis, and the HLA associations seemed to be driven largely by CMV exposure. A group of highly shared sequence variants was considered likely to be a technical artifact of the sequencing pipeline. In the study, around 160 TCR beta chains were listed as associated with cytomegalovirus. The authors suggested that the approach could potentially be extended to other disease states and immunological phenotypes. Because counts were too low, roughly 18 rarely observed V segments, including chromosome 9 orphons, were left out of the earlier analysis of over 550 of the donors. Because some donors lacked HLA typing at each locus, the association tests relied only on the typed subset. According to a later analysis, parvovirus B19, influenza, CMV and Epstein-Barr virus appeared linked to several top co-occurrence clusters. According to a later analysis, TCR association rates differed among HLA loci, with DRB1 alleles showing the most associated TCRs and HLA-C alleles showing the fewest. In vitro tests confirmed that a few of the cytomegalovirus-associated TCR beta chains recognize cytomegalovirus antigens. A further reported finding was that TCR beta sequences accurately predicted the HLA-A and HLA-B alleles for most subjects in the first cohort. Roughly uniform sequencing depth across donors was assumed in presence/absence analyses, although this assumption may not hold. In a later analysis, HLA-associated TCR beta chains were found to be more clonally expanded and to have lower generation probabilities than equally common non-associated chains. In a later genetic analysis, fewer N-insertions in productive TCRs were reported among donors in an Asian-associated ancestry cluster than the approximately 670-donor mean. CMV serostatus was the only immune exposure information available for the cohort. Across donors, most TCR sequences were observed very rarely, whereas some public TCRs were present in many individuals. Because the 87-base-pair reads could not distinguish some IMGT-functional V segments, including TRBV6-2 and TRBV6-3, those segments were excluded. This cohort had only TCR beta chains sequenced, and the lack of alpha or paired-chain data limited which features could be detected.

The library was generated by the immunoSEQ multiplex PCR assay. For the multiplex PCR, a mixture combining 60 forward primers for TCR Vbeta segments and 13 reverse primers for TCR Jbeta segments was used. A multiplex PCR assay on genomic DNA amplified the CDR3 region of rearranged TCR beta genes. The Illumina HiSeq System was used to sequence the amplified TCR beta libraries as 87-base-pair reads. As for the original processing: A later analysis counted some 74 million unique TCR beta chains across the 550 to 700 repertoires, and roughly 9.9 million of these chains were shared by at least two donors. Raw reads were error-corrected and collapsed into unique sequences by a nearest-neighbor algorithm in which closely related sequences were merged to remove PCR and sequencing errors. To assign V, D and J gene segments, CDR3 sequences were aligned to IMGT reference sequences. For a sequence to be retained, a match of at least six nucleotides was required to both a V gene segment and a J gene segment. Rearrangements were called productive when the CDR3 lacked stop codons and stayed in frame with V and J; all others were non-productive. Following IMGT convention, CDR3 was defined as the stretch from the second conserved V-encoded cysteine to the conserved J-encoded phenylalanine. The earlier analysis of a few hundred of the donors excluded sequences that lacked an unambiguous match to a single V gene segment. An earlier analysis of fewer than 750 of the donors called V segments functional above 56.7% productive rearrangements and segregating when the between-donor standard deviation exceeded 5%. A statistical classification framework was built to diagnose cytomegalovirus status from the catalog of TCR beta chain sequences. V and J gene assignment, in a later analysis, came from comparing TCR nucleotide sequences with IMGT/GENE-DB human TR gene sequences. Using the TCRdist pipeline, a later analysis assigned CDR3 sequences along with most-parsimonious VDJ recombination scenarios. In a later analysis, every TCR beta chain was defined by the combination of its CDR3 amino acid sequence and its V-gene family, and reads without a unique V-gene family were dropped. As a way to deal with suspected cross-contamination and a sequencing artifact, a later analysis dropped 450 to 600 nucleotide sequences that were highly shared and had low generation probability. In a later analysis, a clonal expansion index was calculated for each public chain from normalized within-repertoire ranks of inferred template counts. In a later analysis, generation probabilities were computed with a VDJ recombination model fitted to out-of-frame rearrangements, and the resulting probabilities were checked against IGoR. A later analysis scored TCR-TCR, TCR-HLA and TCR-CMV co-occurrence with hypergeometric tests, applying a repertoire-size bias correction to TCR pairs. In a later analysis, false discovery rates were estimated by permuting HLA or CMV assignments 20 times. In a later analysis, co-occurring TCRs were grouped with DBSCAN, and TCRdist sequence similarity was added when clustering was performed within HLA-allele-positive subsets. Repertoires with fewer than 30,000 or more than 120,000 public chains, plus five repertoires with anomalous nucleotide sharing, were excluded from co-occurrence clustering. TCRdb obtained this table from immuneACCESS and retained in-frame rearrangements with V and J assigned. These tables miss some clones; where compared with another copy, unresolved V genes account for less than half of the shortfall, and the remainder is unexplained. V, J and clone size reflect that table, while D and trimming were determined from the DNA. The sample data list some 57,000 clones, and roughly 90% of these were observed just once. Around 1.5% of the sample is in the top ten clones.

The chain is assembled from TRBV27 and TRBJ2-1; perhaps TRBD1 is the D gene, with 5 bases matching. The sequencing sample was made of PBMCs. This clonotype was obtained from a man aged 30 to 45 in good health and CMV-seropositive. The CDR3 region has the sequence CASSDTFSYNEQFF. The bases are TGTGCCAGCTCGGACACCTTCTCCTACAATGAGCAGTTCTTC.